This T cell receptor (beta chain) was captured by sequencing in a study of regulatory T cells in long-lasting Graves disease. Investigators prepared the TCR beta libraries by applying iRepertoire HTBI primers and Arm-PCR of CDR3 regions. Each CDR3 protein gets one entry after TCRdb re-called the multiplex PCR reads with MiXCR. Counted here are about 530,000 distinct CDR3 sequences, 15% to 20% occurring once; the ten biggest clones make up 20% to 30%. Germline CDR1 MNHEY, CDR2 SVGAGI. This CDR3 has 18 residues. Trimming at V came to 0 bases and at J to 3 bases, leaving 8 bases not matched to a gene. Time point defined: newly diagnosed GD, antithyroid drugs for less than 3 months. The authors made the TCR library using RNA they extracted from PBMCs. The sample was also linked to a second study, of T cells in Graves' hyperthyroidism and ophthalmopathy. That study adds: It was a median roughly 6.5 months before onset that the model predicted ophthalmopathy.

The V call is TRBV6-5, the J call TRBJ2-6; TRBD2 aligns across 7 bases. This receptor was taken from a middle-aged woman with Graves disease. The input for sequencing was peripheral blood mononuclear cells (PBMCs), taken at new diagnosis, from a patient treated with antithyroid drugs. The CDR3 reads CASSYSGLAGGGANVLTF. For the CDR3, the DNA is TGTGCCAGCAGTTACTCGGGATTAGCGGGTGGTGGGGCCAACGTCCTGACTTTC.